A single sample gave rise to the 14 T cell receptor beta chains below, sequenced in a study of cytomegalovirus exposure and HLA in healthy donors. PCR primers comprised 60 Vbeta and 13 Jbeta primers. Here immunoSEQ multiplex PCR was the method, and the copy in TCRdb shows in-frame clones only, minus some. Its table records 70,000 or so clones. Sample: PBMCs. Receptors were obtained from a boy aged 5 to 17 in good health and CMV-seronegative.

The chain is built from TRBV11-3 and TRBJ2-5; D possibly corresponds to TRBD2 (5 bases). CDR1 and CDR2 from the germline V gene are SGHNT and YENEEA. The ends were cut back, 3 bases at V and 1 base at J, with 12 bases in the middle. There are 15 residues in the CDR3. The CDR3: CASSFRGNGQETQYF. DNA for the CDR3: TGTGCCAGCAGCTTCCGGGGTAATGGCCAAGAGACCCAGTACTTC.

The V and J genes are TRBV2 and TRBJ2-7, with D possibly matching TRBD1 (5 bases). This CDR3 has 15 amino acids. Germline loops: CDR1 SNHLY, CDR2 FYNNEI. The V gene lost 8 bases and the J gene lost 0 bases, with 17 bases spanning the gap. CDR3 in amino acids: CASAITGPSSYEQYF. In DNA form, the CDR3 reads TGTGCCAGCGCTATTACAGGACCAAGCTCCTACGAGCAGTACTTC.

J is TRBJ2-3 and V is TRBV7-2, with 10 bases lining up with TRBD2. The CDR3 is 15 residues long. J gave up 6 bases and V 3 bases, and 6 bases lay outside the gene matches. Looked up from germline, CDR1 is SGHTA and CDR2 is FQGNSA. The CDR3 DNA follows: TGTGCCAGCAGCTTTGACGGGACTAGCGTGGATACGCAGTATTTT. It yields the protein CASSFDGTSVDTQYF. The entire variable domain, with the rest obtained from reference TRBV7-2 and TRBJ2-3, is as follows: GAGVSQSPSNKVTEKGKDVELRCDPISGHTALYWYRQSLGQGLEFLIYFQGNSAPDKSGLPSDRFSAERTGGSVSTLTIQRTQQEDSAVYLCASSFDGTSVDTQYFGPGTRLTVL.

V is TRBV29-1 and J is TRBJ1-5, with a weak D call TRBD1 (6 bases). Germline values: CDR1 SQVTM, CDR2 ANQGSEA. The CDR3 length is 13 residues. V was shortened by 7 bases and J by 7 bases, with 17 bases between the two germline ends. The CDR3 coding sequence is TGCAGCGCCCTGGACAGTCTGGGGCAGCCCCAGCATTTT. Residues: CSALDSLGQPQHF.

The CDR3 loop reads CASSPPLGLRGQDYGYTF. DNA of the CDR3: TGTGCCAGCTCACCACCGCTAGGTCTGAGGGGGCAGGACTATGGCTACACCTTC. This rearrangement joins TRBV18 to TRBJ1-2; 7 bases are a match to TRBD1. Trimming removed 0 bases from V and 3 bases from J; junction bases left unmatched: 13. The germline gives CDR1 KGHSH, CDR2 LQKENI. The CDR3 sequence is 18 residues long.

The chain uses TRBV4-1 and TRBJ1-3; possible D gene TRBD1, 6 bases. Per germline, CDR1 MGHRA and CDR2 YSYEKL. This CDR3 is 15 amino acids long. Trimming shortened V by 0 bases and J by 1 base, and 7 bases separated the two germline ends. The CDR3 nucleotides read TGCGCCAGCAGCCAAGAGGACAGATCTGGAAACACCATATATTTT. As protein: CASSQEDRSGNTIYF.

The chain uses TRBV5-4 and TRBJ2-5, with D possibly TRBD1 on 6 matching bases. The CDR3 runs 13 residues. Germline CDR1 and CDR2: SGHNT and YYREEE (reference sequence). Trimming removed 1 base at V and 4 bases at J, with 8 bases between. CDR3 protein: CASSLTGRETQYF. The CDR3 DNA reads TGTGCCAGCAGCTTGACAGGGCGAGAGACCCAGTACTTC.

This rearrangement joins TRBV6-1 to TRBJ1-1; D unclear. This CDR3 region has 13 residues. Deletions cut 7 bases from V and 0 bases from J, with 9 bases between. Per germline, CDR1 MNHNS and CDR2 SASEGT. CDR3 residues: CASILGVNTEAFF. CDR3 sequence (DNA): TGTGCCAGCATCTTAGGAGTGAACACTGAAGCTTTCTTT.

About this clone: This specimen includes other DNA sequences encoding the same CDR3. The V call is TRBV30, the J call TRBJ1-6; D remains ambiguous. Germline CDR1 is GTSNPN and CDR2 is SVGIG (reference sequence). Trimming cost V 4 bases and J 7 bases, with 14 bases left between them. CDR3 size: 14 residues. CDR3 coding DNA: TGTGCCTGGACGAGAGGCGCGTGGAATTCACCCCTCCACTTT. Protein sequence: CAWTRGAWNSPLHF.

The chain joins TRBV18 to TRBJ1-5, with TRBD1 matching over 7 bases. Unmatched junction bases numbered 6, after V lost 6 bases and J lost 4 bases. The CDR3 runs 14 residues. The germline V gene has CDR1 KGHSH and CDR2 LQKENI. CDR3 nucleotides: TGTGCCAGCTCCCAGGGACAGTCTAATCAGCCCCAGCATTTT. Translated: CASSQGQSNQPQHF.

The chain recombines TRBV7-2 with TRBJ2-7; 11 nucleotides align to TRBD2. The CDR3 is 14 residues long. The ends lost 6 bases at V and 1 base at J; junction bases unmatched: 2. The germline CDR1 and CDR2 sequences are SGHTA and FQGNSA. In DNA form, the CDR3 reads TGTGCCAGCAGACGGACTAGCGGGTCCTACGAGCAGTACTTC. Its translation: CASRRTSGSYEQYF.

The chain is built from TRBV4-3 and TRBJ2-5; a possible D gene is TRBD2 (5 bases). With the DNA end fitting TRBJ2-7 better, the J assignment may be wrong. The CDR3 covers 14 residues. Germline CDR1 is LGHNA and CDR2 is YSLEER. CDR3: CASSQEGSGSEQYF. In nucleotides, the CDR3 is TGCGCCAGCAGCCAAGAGGGAAGCGGAAGCGAGCAGTACTTC.

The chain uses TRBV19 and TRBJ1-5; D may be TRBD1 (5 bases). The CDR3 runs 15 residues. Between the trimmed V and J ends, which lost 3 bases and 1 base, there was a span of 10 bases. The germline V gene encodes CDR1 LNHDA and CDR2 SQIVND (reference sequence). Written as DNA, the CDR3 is TGTGCCAGTAGTATCGTCAGGGCAAGCAATCAGCCCCAGCATTTT. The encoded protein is CASSIVRASNQPQHF. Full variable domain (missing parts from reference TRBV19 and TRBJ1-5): DGGITQSPKYLFRKEGQNVTLSCEQNLNHDAMYWYRQDPGQGLRLIYYSQIVNDFQKGDIAEGYSVSREKKESFPLTVTSAQKNPTAFYLCASSIVRASNQPQHFGDGTRLSIL.

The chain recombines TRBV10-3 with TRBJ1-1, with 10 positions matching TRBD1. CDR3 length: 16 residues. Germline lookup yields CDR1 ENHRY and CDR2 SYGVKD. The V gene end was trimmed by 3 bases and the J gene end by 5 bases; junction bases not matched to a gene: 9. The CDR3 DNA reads TGTGCCATCAGTGATCCCGGGACAGGGGCTTGGACTGAAGCTTTCTTT. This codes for CAISDPGTGAWTEAFF.